This note documents a single TCR beta chain sequence. The antigen remains undetermined. The data were taken from a study of neurological immune-mediated disorders. Findings and caveats of the study: The most TCR clonal expansion was seen in HTLV-1-associated myelopathy, and the least was seen in multiple sclerosis, which fell below healthy controls.

The time point here: technical triplicate 3. It was from 2 million PBMCs stored at -80 C that the unsorted libraries were obtained. TCRdb passed the 5' RACE reads through MiXCR, listing each CDR3 protein once. The sample consists of 45,000 or so distinct CDR3 sequences, about 22% of them appearing once. The CDR3 length is 16 residues. From germline, CDR1 is DFQATT and CDR2 SNEGSKA (reference sequence). The junction had 12 bases not matched to a gene; V was cut back by 0 bases and J by 7 bases. The sequencing sample was made of PBMCs. V gene TRBV20-1 combines with J gene TRBJ1-5; TRBD1 matches at 7 bases. The sequence was obtained from a man aged 60-69 years with HTLV-1-associated myelopathy (HAM/TSP). The CDR3 spells CSARDPWDSQIQPQHF. In nucleotides, the CDR3 is TGCAGTGCTAGAGATCCGTGGGACAGCCAAATCCAGCCCCAGCATTTT.